Each of the 24 T cell receptor beta chains below was sequenced from the same sample in a study of T-cell reconstitution after alpha-beta-depleted transplantation in children. Preparation of the TCRbeta library involved a method that used unique molecular identifiers. TCRdb analysed the PCR reads with MiXCR anew, one entry per CDR3 protein. The profile covers about 400,000 distinct CDR3 sequences, with about 16% appearing a single time and 25% to 30% taken by the ten largest. Sequenced here: PBMCs, mostly from graft donor cells, sampled 360 days after TCRalphabeta/CD19-depleted stem cell transplant. Receptors were obtained from a boy in the first two years of life who had a stem cell transplant for Wiskott-Aldrich syndrome, so the T cells may come from the graft donor.

The table lists this clonotype with a few counts. This rearrangement joins TRBV4-3 to TRBJ2-1; D is undetermined. V was pared by 1 base and J by 0 bases, with 13 bases between. The CDR3 runs to 17 residues. The V gene's germline CDR1 is LGHNA and CDR2 YSLEER. CDR3 nucleotides: TGCGCCAGCAGCCAAGGGAACGGAGACCTCTCCTACAATGAGCAGTTCTTC. It specifies CASSQGNGDLSYNEQFF.

The CDR3 is CSARVKNSPLHF. The CDR3 bases are TGCAGTGCTAGGGTAAAGAATTCACCCCTCCACTTT. The chain links TRBV20-1 to TRBJ1-6, with no clear D. The CDR3 is 12 residues long. Trimming removed 3 bases from V and 7 bases from J, with 7 bases in between. Germline CDR1 DFQATT, CDR2 SNEGSKA (reference sequence).

The gene calls are TRBV24-1 and TRBJ2-3; 8 positions match TRBD2. Trimming removed 5 bases from V and 3 bases from J; junction bases left unmatched: 0. The CDR3 contains 13 residues. The germline V gene has CDR1 KGHDR and CDR2 SFDVKD. The CDR3 loop is CATSGLATDTQYF. Here the CDR3 DNA reads TGTGCCACCAGTGGACTAGCGACAGATACGCAGTATTTT.

This clonotype has only a few counts. The V and J genes are TRBV7-9 and TRBJ2-2; 12 nucleotides line up with TRBD1. CDR3 size: 17 residues. The ends lost 2 bases at V and 8 bases at J; junction bases unmatched: 9. The germline gives CDR1 SEHNR, CDR2 FQNEAQ (reference sequence). CDR3 coding DNA: TGTGCCAGCAGCTTACAGTCCCGGGACAGGGGGCCTGGGGAGCTGTTTTTT. It yields the protein CASSLQSRDRGPGELFF.

The chain carries TRBV3-1 and TRBJ2-5; the match to TRBD1 covers 8 bases. The germline CDR1 and CDR2 sequences are LGHDT and YNNKEL (reference sequence). This CDR3 has 13 amino acids. The V and J ends lost 4 bases and 6 bases, in that order; junction bases with no gene match: 4. CDR3 nucleotide sequence: TGTGCCAGCAGCCGGGACAGGATAAAGACCCAGTACTTC. Translating it yields CASSRDRIKTQYF.

The chain is built from TRBV7-2 and TRBJ2-7; 8 nucleotides match TRBD1. From germline, CDR1 is SGHTA and CDR2 FQGNSA. V lost 8 bases to trimming and J lost 6 bases; unmatched junction nucleotides: 6. This CDR3 has 12 residues. Written as DNA, the CDR3 is TGTGCCAGCGGACAGGGTGGAACCGAGCAGTACTTC. Translating it yields CASGQGGTEQYF.

This clonotype came up many times. The V gene is TRBV6-2 or TRBV6-3, the J gene TRBJ2-3, with D unclear. The CDR3 loop spans 14 amino acids. Germline V gene data show CDR1 as MNHEY and CDR2 as SVGEGT. The ends were cut back, 2 bases at V and 3 bases at J, with 9 bases in the middle. Here the CDR3 DNA reads TGTGCCAGCAGTTACAGCCAGCCTACAGATACGCAGTATTTT. This sequence encodes CASSYSQPTDTQYF.

The J gene is TRBJ2-2, the V gene TRBV11-1, with D possibly TRBD1 on 5 matching bases. The V gene lost 8 bases and the J gene lost 6 bases, with 7 bases spanning the gap. Germline CDR1 reads SGHAT; CDR2 reads FQDESV (reference sequence). CDR3 length: 11 residues. The CDR3 region has the DNA TGTGCCAGCGGGGCGGCCGGGGAGCTGTTTTTT. Protein product: CASGAAGELFF. The complete variable domain, with remaining parts taken from reference TRBV11-1 and TRBJ2-2, reads EAEVAQSPRYKITEKSQAVAFWCDPISGHATLYWYRQILGQGPELLVQFQDESVVDDSQLPKDRFSAERLKGVDSTLKIQPAELGDSAMYLCASGAAGELFFGEGSRLTVL.

The gene calls are TRBV5-1 and TRBJ2-7; weak D call: TRBD2 (6 bases). This CDR3 has 14 residues. Deletions cut 0 bases from V and 3 bases from J, with 10 bases between. Per germline, CDR1 SGHRS and CDR2 YFSETQ. CDR3 nucleotide sequence: TGCGCCAGCAGCTTGGATTTTAGCGGCTACGAGCAGTACTTC. Protein: CASSLDFSGYEQYF.

This clonotype was observed at least ten times. The rearrangement links TRBV4-1 to TRBJ2-1; 7 bases agree with TRBD2. Germline CDR1 is MGHRA and CDR2 is YSYEKL. The CDR3 has 16 residues. Trimming took 3 bases from V and 1 from J; bases not matched to a gene: 6. CDR3 nucleotide sequence: TGCGCCAGCAGCCAGATGAGCGGGGTGTCCTACAATGAGCAGTTCTTC. Translating gives CASSQMSGVSYNEQFF.

This clonotype has ten or more counts. V and J are TRBV25-1 and TRBJ2-3, with D uncertain. The CDR3 has 13 residues. V dropped 5 bases and J dropped 2 bases, with 8 bases sitting between them. The germline gives CDR1 MGHDK, CDR2 SYGVNS. In DNA, the CDR3 is TGTGCCAGCAGTAAAGACCTCACAGATACGCAGTATTTT. Amino acid sequence: CASSKDLTDTQYF.

The V and J genes are TRBV6-2 or TRBV6-3 and TRBJ2-7; TRBD1 agrees at 10 bases. After removal of 7 bases from V and 3 bases from J, the junction contained 6 bases not matched to a gene. CDR1 and CDR2 from the germline V gene are MNHEY and SVGEGT. The CDR3 is 14 residues long. CDR3 residues: CASTDRGRIYEQYF. In nucleotides, the CDR3 is TGTGCCAGCACCGACAGGGGGCGCATCTACGAGCAGTACTTC.

This chain links TRBV28 with TRBJ2-3; possible D gene TRBD2, 5 bases. The V and J ends lost 3 bases and 2 bases respectively, with 18 bases between them. CDR1 and CDR2 from the germline V gene are MDHEN and SYDVKM. The CDR3 is 17 amino acids. The DNA for the CDR3 is TGTGCCAGCAGTTTGGTCATGGAGGCAGCCGCCACAGATACGCAGTATTTT. Protein sequence: CASSLVMEAAATDTQYF.

This chain connects TRBV7-8 to TRBJ2-3, with 9 bases matching TRBD1. V shed 1 base and J 2 bases; nucleotides not matched to a gene: 16. The CDR3 totals 20 residues. Germline V gene lookup returns CDR1 SGHVS and CDR2 FQNEAQ. CDR3 in amino acids: CASSLEIWDREFFFTDTQYF. In DNA, the CDR3 is TGTGCCAGCAGCTTAGAGATCTGGGACAGGGAATTTTTTTTCACAGATACGCAGTATTTT.

This clonotype showed up just a few times. The genes are TRBV27 and TRBJ2-7; D may match TRBD1 or TRBD2 (5 bases each). V lost 5 bases and J 3 bases, leaving 14 bases between the germline ends. Germline V gene lookup returns CDR1 MNHEY and CDR2 SMNVEV (reference sequence). The CDR3 consists of 14 residues. The CDR3: CASSGHVGVYEQYF. The DNA for the CDR3 is TGTGCCAGCAGTGGACACGTCGGGGTCTACGAGCAGTACTTC.

This clonotype was seen at least ten times. V usage is TRBV6-1 and J usage is TRBJ2-1; D remains unclear. This CDR3 contains 13 residues. The V end lost 6 bases, the J end lost 4 bases, and 10 bases lay between the germline ends. CDR1 and CDR2 (germline): MNHNS, SASEGT. Here the CDR3 reads CASSRDGYNEQFF. CDR3 DNA sequence: TGTGCCAGCAGCCGCGACGGATACAATGAGCAGTTCTTC.

The rearrangement uses TRBV25-1 and TRBJ1-5, with TRBD1 as a possible D gene (5 bases). V was clipped by 5 bases and J by 4 bases, with 12 bases between them. Germline CDR1 MGHDK, CDR2 SYGVNS. The CDR3 runs to 14 residues. The CDR3 is CASSPPTANQPQHF. In DNA, the CDR3 is TGTGCCAGCAGTCCTCCGACAGCGAATCAGCCCCAGCATTTT.

This clonotype has more than one count but fewer than ten. V is TRBV20-1 and J is TRBJ2-7, with TRBD2 matching 10 bases. Germline CDR1 is DFQATT and CDR2 is SNEGSKA (reference sequence). V gave up 5 bases and J gave up 0 bases; unmatched junction bases: 13. The CDR3 is 17 amino acids. CDR3 in amino acids: CSAELAGPYDNSYEQYF. For the CDR3, the DNA is TGCAGTGCTGAACTAGCGGGGCCGTACGATAACTCCTACGAGCAGTACTTC.

The sample holds many counts of this clonotype. The chain couples TRBV4-1 to TRBJ2-7; the match to TRBD2 covers 10 bases. In germline, CDR1 is MGHRA, CDR2 YSYEKL. The CDR3 totals 16 residues. Trimming cost V 0 bases and J 3 bases; bases outside gene matches: 5. In DNA form, the CDR3 reads TGCGCCAGCAGCCAAGATTTGCTAGCGGGGGACTACGAGCAGTACTTC. This codes for CASSQDLLAGDYEQYF.

The table lists this clonotype with a few counts. The chain carries TRBV11-2 and TRBJ1-1; the D is unclear. Trimming removed 4 bases at V and 8 bases at J, with 14 bases between. CDR3 length equals 13 residues. The germline V gene encodes CDR1 SGHAT and CDR2 FQNNGV. CDR3 coding DNA: TGTGCCAGCAGCTCGAGAGGGATAAGCGAAGCTTTCTTT. Amino acids: CASSSRGISEAFF.

This clonotype was found a few times. The chain is built from TRBV5-1 and TRBJ1-3; D is possibly TRBD1 (6 bases). The CDR3 contains 17 residues. Germline V CDR1 and CDR2: SGHRS, YFSETQ. Trimming removed 0 bases at V and 1 base at J, with 14 bases between. CDR3 in DNA: TGCGCCAGCAGCTTGGACGGGGGCGAGAGGTCTGGAAACACCATATATTTT. Translated, it gives CASSLDGGERSGNTIYF. Together with reference TRBV5-1 and TRBJ1-3, the CDR3 gives the full variable domain: KAGVTQTPRYLIKTRGQQVTLSCSPISGHRSVSWYQQTPGQGLQFLFEYFSETQRNKGNFPGRFSGRQFSNSRSEMNVSTLELGDSALYLCASSLDGGERSGNTIYFGEGSWLTVV.

J is TRBJ2-5 and V is TRBV19; TRBD1 is a possible D gene (5 bases). The CDR3 runs 15 residues. Germline V CDR1 and CDR2: LNHDA, SQIVND (reference sequence). V was cut by 5 bases and J by 4 bases, with 17 bases left in between. This CDR3 reads CASSPSRVGLETQYF. In DNA, the CDR3 is TGTGCCAGTAGTCCTTCCAGGGTTGGGCTAGAGACCCAGTACTTC.

This clonotype has just a few counts. The chain recombines TRBV12-3 or TRBV12-4 with TRBJ2-1; 7 bases align to TRBD1. This CDR3 comprises 15 residues. V was pared by 3 bases and J by 6 bases, with 8 bases of the junction left unmatched. The CDR3: CASSFADRWTNEQFF. The CDR3 nucleotides are TGTGCCAGCAGTTTCGCGGACAGGTGGACCAATGAGCAGTTCTTC.

This clonotype was detected a few times. The chain has TRBV2 and TRBJ2-3; TRBD2 matches 8 bases. The CDR3 sequence is 17 residues long. Trimming removed 6 bases from V and 4 bases from J; junction bases left unmatched: 15. The germline CDR1 and CDR2 sequences are SNHLY and FYNNEI. CDR3 sequence reads: CASRTKIGTSLADTQYF. DNA for the CDR3: TGTGCCAGCAGGACCAAGATCGGGACTAGTCTCGCAGATACGCAGTATTTT. Combining the CDR3 with reference TRBV2 and TRBJ2-3 gives the whole variable domain EPEVTQTPSHQVTQMGQEVILRCVPISNHLYFYWYRQILGQKVEFLVSFYNNEISEKSEIFDDQFSVERPDGSNFTLKIRSTKLEDSAMYFCASRTKIGTSLADTQYFGPGTRLTVL.